This T cell receptor beta chain comes out of a study of vaccination effects on CD4 cells after COVID-19. Points from the study as a whole: Pronounced clonal contraction occurred in clones induced by infection and by vaccine late after vaccination.

Before sequencing, viral peptide pools were used by the ViraFEST assay to expand antigen-specific CD4+ T cells. Cultured cells yielded isolated CD4+ T cells after roughly 11 days. Every participant took two doses of the BNT162b2 or mRNA-1273 vaccine. Comments on this clone: Its cognate antigen is unknown.

Data came from immunoSEQ multiplex PCR; TCRdb stores just in-frame clones and leaves some out. The sample holds about 28,000 clones, over 55% seen once. This CDR3 spans 17 amino acids. The specimen comprised CD4+ T cells from PBMCs cultured with HCoV-NL63 spike peptides, sampled after COVID-19 vaccination. This TCR derives from a human donor who received a COVID-19 vaccine. The chain joins TRBV12-1 to TRBJ2-1; the table's D call, TRBD2, has no DNA check behind it. TRBV12-1 is a listed pseudogene. Here the CDR3 DNA reads TGTGCCAGCAGCCCGCGACTAGCGGGAGGGCCTTTCAATGAGCAGTTCTTC. Amino acids: CASSPRLAGGPFNEQFF.